The clone carrying this T cell receptor beta chain appeared a few times. Its specificity is not known. The sample is drawn from a study of T cell repertoires in cytomegalovirus infection. The wider study: The study used recently identified HLA-C-restricted and well-studied HLA-B-restricted CMV epitopes. Matching HLA type and CMV infection were both indicated by public TCR beta signatures.

Study-level findings and limits: Identification of carriers of CMV plus the relevant HLA was performed using cumulative public TCR beta family frequency. HLA-C-restricted CMV clonotypes gave the most frequent clonotype in two of eight donors.

MiXCR, applied by TCRdb to the reads, yields one record per CDR3 protein. The sample yields roughly 120,000 distinct CDR3 sequences, about 32% seen once. Germline V gene lookup returns CDR1 SGDLS and CDR2 YYNGEE. Trimming pared 0 bases from V and 3 bases from J, leaving 15 bases between. The CDR3 runs 16 residues. The sequencing here drew on CD8+ T cells from cultured PBMCs, taken from culture after CMV antigen stimulation. V usage is TRBV9 and J usage is TRBJ1-1; tentative D call: TRBD1 (5 bases). This receptor was taken from a human donor in good health (CMV status not recorded). Some clones in this sample may be carry-over from other donors' samples. The DNA of the CDR3 is TGTGCCAGCAGCGTAGCTCTCGGGACCGGGGACACTGAAGCTTTCTTT. This codes for CASSVALGTGDTEAFF.